This entry lists 17 T cell receptor beta chains sequenced from one sample in a study of early T cells in non-severe SARS-CoV-2 infection. TCRdb re-analysed the 5' RACE reads in MiXCR, keeping a single row per CDR3 protein. The profile shows approximately 97,000 distinct CDR3 sequences, 9.5% to 11% of them singletons. Material: whole blood, obtained at baseline. The origin of the receptors is an adult who was a healthcare worker with PCR-confirmed SARS-CoV-2 infection or an uninfected control (not recorded which).

The gene calls are TRBV12-3 or TRBV12-4 and TRBJ2-5; 10 bases are a match to TRBD1. J was trimmed by 3 bases and V by 3 bases; bases with no gene match: 4. CDR3 length equals 15 residues. The CDR3 DNA reads TGTGCCAGCAGTTTCACCGGGACAGGGGAAGAGACCCAGTACTTC. It translates to CASSFTGTGEETQYF.

This chain links TRBV6-1 with TRBJ1-6; no clear D. CDR3 length equals 14 residues. Germline CDR1 and CDR2: MNHNS and SASEGT. V lost 4 bases and J lost 6, with 10 bases in between. CDR3 amino acids: CASSVGFGNSPLHF. The CDR3 bases are TGTGCCAGCAGTGTCGGCTTTGGTAATTCACCCCTCCACTTT.

This chain links TRBV12-5 with TRBJ2-1; TRBD2 matches 9 bases. The CDR3 is 15 residues long. Unmatched junction bases numbered 10, after V lost 8 bases and J lost 5 bases. Germline V gives CDR1 LGHNT, CDR2 FRNRAP. The CDR3, as DNA: TGTGCTAGTTCCACGACTAGCGGACAACACAATGAGCAGTTCTTC. Residues: CASSTTSGQHNEQFF.

The chain carries TRBV9 and TRBJ1-2, with D possibly being TRBD1 (5 bases). Germline-derived CDR1 and CDR2 are SGDLS and YYNGEE. Trimming left V 1 base short and J 4 bases short, with 11 bases between. This CDR3 comprises 14 residues. The CDR3: CASSVSLDSYGYTF. The CDR3 nucleotides read TGTGCCAGCAGCGTATCACTAGACAGCTATGGCTACACCTTC. The full variable domain, with the rest looked up from reference TRBV9 and TRBJ1-2, is DSGVTQTPKHLITATGQRVTLRCSPRSGDLSVYWYQQSLDQGLQFLIQYYNGEERAKGNILERFSAQQFPDLHSELNLSSLELGDSALYFCASSVSLDSYGYTFGSGTRLTVV.

The J gene is TRBJ2-3, the V gene TRBV7-9, with TRBD1 as a possible D gene (5 bases). The CDR3 runs 15 residues. V lost 1 base and J lost 2, with 10 bases in between. Germline CDR1 SEHNR, CDR2 FQNEAQ (reference sequence). CDR3 protein: CASSLVTVYTDTQYF. For the CDR3, the DNA is TGTGCCAGCAGCTTAGTGACAGTCTACACAGATACGCAGTATTTT.

This clonotype was counted a few times. The rearrangement links TRBV6-1 to TRBJ1-6; D remains ambiguous. Per the germline V gene, CDR1 is MNHNS and CDR2 is SASEGT. The CDR3 is made up of 13 amino acids. V gave up 1 base and J gave up 7 bases, with 5 bases separating them. Here the CDR3 DNA reads TGTGCCAGCAGTGAAGTCGACAATTCACCCCTCCACTTT. This encodes CASSEVDNSPLHF.

This clonotype has only a few counts. V and J are TRBV7-9 and TRBJ2-7, with D possibly TRBD1 on 5 matching bases. The V end lost 1 base, the J end lost 6 bases, and 13 bases lay between the germline ends. Per germline, CDR1 SEHNR and CDR2 FQNEAQ (reference sequence). The CDR3 loop spans 14 amino acids. The CDR3 spells CASSLGPTGAEQYF. CDR3 sequence (DNA): TGTGCCAGCAGCTTAGGCCCTACAGGTGCCGAGCAGTACTTC.

J is TRBJ1-2 and V is TRBV12-3 or TRBV12-4, with 9 positions matching TRBD1. CDR3 length: 13 residues. With V trimmed by 6 bases and J by 6 bases, 5 bases remained unmatched. This chain's CDR3 is CASSNRGRDGYTF. CDR3 nucleotides: TGTGCCAGCAGCAACAGGGGGCGGGATGGCTACACCTTC.

Only a few counts were recorded for this clonotype. The rearrangement joins TRBV28 to TRBJ2-3, with 7 bases that match TRBD2. The ends lost 8 bases at V and 0 bases at J; junction bases unmatched: 11. Per the germline V gene, CDR1 is MDHEN and CDR2 is SYDVKM. This CDR3 contains 16 residues. The CDR3 nucleotides read TGTGCCAGCCTGGGGGGGTACGCCGTTAGCACAGATACGCAGTATTTT. It specifies CASLGGYAVSTDTQYF.

Only a few counts were recorded for this clonotype. CDR3 sequence: CSARRPGGGVRYNEQFF. CDR3 bases: TGCAGTGCTAGACGGCCGGGCGGGGGAGTACGCTACAATGAGCAGTTCTTC. This chain joins TRBV20-1 and TRBJ2-1, with 7 bases aligning to TRBD2. Germline CDR1 DFQATT, CDR2 SNEGSKA (reference sequence). There are 17 residues in the CDR3. With V trimmed by 2 bases and J by 3 bases, 13 bases remained unmatched.

The gene calls are TRBV12-3 or TRBV12-4 and TRBJ1-2; 12 bases line up with TRBD1. This CDR3 spans 13 amino acids. V lost 6 bases and J lost 5; bases outside the gene matches: 1. Here the CDR3 reads CASRGQGAYGYTF. The CDR3 nucleotides are TGTGCCAGCAGGGGACAGGGGGCTTATGGCTACACCTTC.

This clonotype was detected many times. V usage is TRBV7-2 and J usage is TRBJ2-5; TRBD2 is a possible D gene (5 bases). V shed 1 base and J shed 3 bases, with 18 bases lying between them. Germline V gene lookup returns CDR1 SGHTA and CDR2 FQGNSA. The CDR3 has 17 amino acids. CDR3 in amino acids: CASSLGAFVGAKETQYF. In DNA form, the CDR3 reads TGTGCCAGCAGCTTAGGGGCTTTTGTGGGAGCAAAAGAGACCCAGTACTTC.

This clonotype was found many times. The CDR3 spells CASSWSNSDTEAFF. The CDR3 region has the DNA TGTGCCAGCAGTTGGAGTAATAGTGACACTGAAGCTTTCTTT. The V call is TRBV27, the J call TRBJ1-1; D not certain. In germline, CDR1 is MNHEY, CDR2 SMNVEV (reference sequence). Trimming took 4 bases from V and 3 from J, leaving 12 bases between them. CDR3 length: 14 amino acids.

This clonotype was seen repeatedly, ten times or more. J is TRBJ2-1 and V is TRBV3-1; D remains unclear. CDR3 length: 17 residues. Per germline, CDR1 LGHDT and CDR2 YNNKEL (reference sequence). The V end was cut by 1 base, the J end by 7 bases, with 20 bases between. The chain's CDR3 is CASSQGRRFTRSNEQFF. CDR3 in DNA: TGTGCCAGCAGCCAAGGAAGACGATTCACGCGTAGTAATGAGCAGTTCTTC.

This clonotype came up many times. V and J are TRBV6-1 and TRBJ1-6, with unresolved D. Per germline, CDR1 MNHNS and CDR2 SASEGT. V lost 2 bases and J lost 13, with 9 bases in between. The length of the CDR3 is 12 residues. The CDR3, as DNA: TGTGCCAGCAGTGAAAGGAGGGCTCCCCTCCACTTT. Amino acid sequence: CASSERRAPLHF.

This clonotype was observed a few times. The gene calls are TRBV5-1 and TRBJ2-1; 7 positions match TRBD2. CDR1 and CDR2 from the germline V gene are SGHRS and YFSETQ. The CDR3 has 16 residues. Trimming took 0 bases from V and 1 from J; bases not matched to a gene: 4. CDR3 region: CASSLGLAASYNEQFF. As DNA, the CDR3 is TGCGCCAGCAGCTTGGGTCTAGCGGCTTCCTACAATGAGCAGTTCTTC.

Here the CDR3 reads CASSAIRVRVNTEAFF. CDR3 bases: TGTGCCAGCAGCGCGATCAGGGTGAGGGTGAACACTGAAGCTTTCTTT. V gene TRBV2 combines with J gene TRBJ1-1, with D possibly matching TRBD1 (5 bases). Between the trimmed V and J ends, which lost 6 bases and 0 bases, there was a span of 17 bases. Germline V CDR1 and CDR2: SNHLY, FYNNEI. This CDR3 comprises 16 residues.